The 23 T cell receptor beta chains in this list originate from one sample, sequenced in a study of blood T cell repertoires in COVID-19. Sequencing was performed with immunoSEQ multiplex PCR; in TCRdb, only in-frame clones are kept and a portion is missing. The repertoire holds 150,000 to 200,000 clones, with roughly 87% as singletons. Sequenced input: PBMCs or T cells enriched from blood (not recorded which). The source is a man aged 50 or older who had recovered from COVID-19.

The chain links TRBV29-1 to TRBJ2-7, with D tentatively TRBD1 (5 bases). The CDR3 consists of 12 residues. Germline-derived CDR1 and CDR2 are SQVTM and ANQGSEA. Trimming removed 2 bases at V and 3 bases at J, with 8 bases between. The CDR3 nucleotides read TGCAGCGTTGAAAGTCAGGGCTACGAGCAGTACTTC. Its translation: CSVESQGYEQYF.

This clone was detected only a few times. This chain connects TRBV5-1 to TRBJ2-6, with D perhaps TRBD1 (6 bases). Per the germline V gene, CDR1 is SGHRS and CDR2 is YFSETQ. Between the trimmed V and J ends, which lost 9 bases and 0 bases, there was a span of 10 bases. The CDR3 consists of 14 residues. The CDR3 DNA reads TGCGCCACCGAACAGGGCTCTGGGGCCAACGTCCTGACTTTC. This codes for CATEQGSGANVLTF.

The V and J genes are TRBV10-3 and TRBJ2-1; 14 bases fit TRBD2. After removal of 10 bases from V and 4 bases from J, the junction contained 15 bases not matched to a gene. There are 18 residues in the CDR3. Germline CDR1 reads ENHRY; CDR2 reads SYGVKD. The CDR3 DNA is TGTGCCACCTGTATGGGACTAGCGGGAGAGGCCCGGTACAATGAGCAGTTCTTC. Amino acids: CATCMGLAGEARYNEQFF.

This chain connects TRBV2 to TRBJ2-7; D is possibly TRBD1 (5 bases). The CDR3 is made up of 17 amino acids. Trimming shortened V by 10 bases and J by 0 bases, and 25 bases separated the two germline ends. Looked up from germline, CDR1 is SNHLY and CDR2 is FYNNEI. CDR3 nucleotide sequence: TGTGCCACCACGATCAGGGCAATCACGGTGGCCTCCTACGAGCAGTACTTC. Translated: CATTIRAITVASYEQYF. The complete variable domain, with remaining parts taken from reference TRBV2 and TRBJ2-7, reads EPEVTQTPSHQVTQMGQEVILRCVPISNHLYFYWYRQILGQKVEFLVSFYNNEISEKSEIFDDQFSVERPDGSNFTLKIRSTKLEDSAMYFCATTIRAITVASYEQYFGPGTRLTVT.

This chain joins TRBV5-4 and TRBJ2-7; 7 bases are a match to TRBD1. Germline V gives CDR1 SGHNT, CDR2 YYREEE (reference sequence). There are 13 residues in the CDR3. The ends lost 4 bases at V and 5 bases at J; junction bases unmatched: 6. In nucleotides, the CDR3 is TGTGCCAGCAGCATCCGGGACAGTGACGAGCAGTACTTC. It specifies CASSIRDSDEQYF.

This rearrangement joins TRBV2 to TRBJ2-1, with 9 bases identical to TRBD1. The CDR3 contains 15 residues. With 3 bases clipped from V and 5 bases from J, the junction kept 5 bases outside the gene matches. Germline loops: CDR1 SNHLY, CDR2 FYNNEI. This chain's CDR3 is CASSDMGQGNNEQFF. The CDR3 DNA follows: TGTGCCAGCAGTGATATGGGACAGGGAAACAATGAGCAGTTCTTC.

The chain links TRBV24-1 to TRBJ2-7, with D tentatively TRBD2 (6 bases). Germline CDR1 and CDR2: KGHDR and SFDVKD. Trimming removed 5 bases from V and 3 bases from J, with 13 bases in between. The CDR3 is 14 residues long. CDR3 sequence: CATSAAAGSYEQYF. The CDR3 coding sequence is TGTGCCACCAGTGCCGCGGCCGGGAGCTACGAGCAGTACTTC.

This chain joins TRBV2 and TRBJ1-5; a possible D gene is TRBD1 (6 bases). CDR1 and CDR2 from the germline V gene are SNHLY and FYNNEI. Between the trimmed V and J ends, which lost 5 bases and 5 bases, there was a span of 13 bases. This CDR3 is 14 amino acids long. The CDR3 loop reads CASSRGHPDQPQHF. CDR3 nucleotide sequence: TGTGCCAGCAGTAGGGGACACCCCGATCAGCCCCAGCATTTT. Looking up the rest from reference TRBV2 and TRBJ1-5 gives the full variable domain: EPEVTQTPSHQVTQMGQEVILRCVPISNHLYFYWYRQILGQKVEFLVSFYNNEISEKSEIFDDQFSVERPDGSNFTLKIRSTKLEDSAMYFCASSRGHPDQPQHFGDGTRLSIL.

The chain combines TRBV5-1 with TRBJ1-3; TRBD1 agrees at 9 bases. V trimming: 5 bases; J trimming: 1 base; junction bases outside the gene matches: 7. The V gene's germline CDR1 is SGHRS and CDR2 YFSETQ. The CDR3 length is 16 residues. This chain's CDR3 is CASSVTGGKSGNTIYF. In DNA, the CDR3 is TGCGCCAGCAGTGTCACAGGGGGCAAATCTGGAAACACCATATATTTT. The entire variable domain, with the rest obtained from reference TRBV5-1 and TRBJ1-3, is as follows: KAGVTQTPRYLIKTRGQQVTLSCSPISGHRSVSWYQQTPGQGLQFLFEYFSETQRNKGNFPGRFSGRQFSNSRSEMNVSTLELGDSALYLCASSVTGGKSGNTIYFGEGSWLTVV.

DNA for the CDR3: TGTGCCATCAGTGTCACCACCGGGACTAGCGGGCTACCTAACGAGCAGTACTTC. Translation: CAISVTTGTSGLPNEQYF. The chain carries TRBV10-3 and TRBJ2-7; 12 bases align to TRBD2. The CDR3 is 18 residues long. Germline V gene sequence: CDR1 ENHRY, CDR2 SYGVKD. J lost 5 bases, V lost 4 bases, and 15 bases had no gene match.

In the case of this clone: The sample carries other DNA sequences with the same CDR3. J is TRBJ1-1 and V is TRBV29-1; 8 bases align to TRBD1. V shed 6 bases, J shed 5 bases, and the junction held 2 bases outside the gene matches. In germline, CDR1 is SQVTM, CDR2 ANQGSEA. The CDR3 totals 11 residues. The CDR3 DNA sequence: TGCAGCGTAGACAGGGGAACTGAAGCTTTCTTT. Amino acids: CSVDRGTEAFF.

CDR3 bases: TGTGCCAGCTCACCGGCCCCCAGGGGCTCAGCCTATGGCTACACCTTC. Translating it yields CASSPAPRGSAYGYTF. The genes are TRBV18 and TRBJ1-2; the D gene is possibly TRBD1 (6 bases). Trimming shortened V by 3 bases and J by 4 bases, and 18 bases separated the two germline ends. Germline V gene sequence: CDR1 KGHSH, CDR2 LQKENI. The CDR3 runs to 16 residues.

This clone was counted a few times. The rearrangement joins TRBV3-1 (or the pseudogene TRBV3-2) to TRBJ1-5, with 7 bases aligning to TRBD1. The J segment lost 2 bases and the V segment lost 1 base, leaving 2 bases of the junction unmatched. CDR3 length equals 15 residues. The germline gives CDR1 LGHDT, CDR2 YNNKEL (reference sequence). CDR3 sequence: CASSQGQGGNQPQHF. CDR3 in DNA: TGTGCCAGCAGCCAAGGGCAGGGGGGCAATCAGCCCCAGCATTTT.

This clone has more than one count but fewer than ten. This chain joins TRBV2 and TRBJ1-6; TRBD1 is a possible D gene (5 bases). The germline V and J ends were trimmed by 8 bases and 10 bases, with 12 bases remaining between them. Per germline, CDR1 SNHLY and CDR2 FYNNEI. The CDR3 totals 12 residues. CDR3 in amino acids: CASGGNESPLHF. The CDR3 DNA reads as TGTGCCAGCGGGGGGAACGAATCACCCCTCCACTTT.

Comment on this clone: A junction boundary mismatches the germline segment, possibly from a read error. The J gene is TRBJ2-7, the V gene TRBV2, with 7 nucleotides matching TRBD1. Germline loops: CDR1 SNHLY, CDR2 FYNNEI. The CDR3 extends over 14 amino acids. Here the CDR3 DNA reads TGTGCCAGCAGAGAAGCAGGGGGCTCCTACGAGCAGTACTTC. Its translation: CASREAGGSYEQYF. Filled out from reference TRBV2 and TRBJ2-7, the complete variable domain reads EPEVTQTPSHQVTQMGQEVILRCVPISNHLYFYWYRQILGQKVEFLVSFYNNEISEKSEIFDDQFSVERPDGSNFTLKIRSTKLEDSAMYFCASREAGGSYEQYFGPGTRLTVT.

This rearrangement joins TRBV2 to TRBJ2-4; 8 bases are shared with TRBD2. Trimming took 4 bases from V and 8 from J; bases not matched to a gene: 7. The CDR3 extends over 14 amino acids. CDR1 SNHLY and CDR2 FYNNEI come from the germline V gene. The CDR3 sequence: CASSGGTSGDIQYF. The CDR3 nucleotides are TGTGCCAGCAGTGGGGGGACTAGTGGGGACATTCAGTACTTC.

The chain uses TRBV7-8 and TRBJ1-5; D is possibly TRBD1 (5 bases). Germline V lookup: CDR1 SGHVS, CDR2 FQNEAQ. Trimming shortened V by 1 base and J by 6 bases, and 10 bases separated the two germline ends. The CDR3 length is 14 residues. CDR3 DNA sequence: TGTGCCAGCAGCTTAGACCCGGGGGTTCAGCCCCAGCATTTT. Residues: CASSLDPGVQPQHF.

The rearrangement links TRBV3-1 (or the pseudogene TRBV3-2) to TRBJ1-6, with TRBD1 as a possible D gene (5 bases). In germline, CDR1 is LGHDT, CDR2 YNNKEL (reference sequence). The CDR3 spans 14 residues. Trimming left V 4 bases short and J 11 bases short, with 15 bases between. CDR3 loop: CASSPSRGGPPLHF. The CDR3 bases are TGTGCCAGCAGCCCATCTCGCGGGGGACCACCCCTCCACTTT.

The chain has TRBV3-1 (or the pseudogene TRBV3-2) and TRBJ2-7, with 9 nucleotides matching TRBD1. CDR1 and CDR2 from the germline V gene are LGHDT and YNNKEL (reference sequence). V gave up 5 bases and J gave up 6 bases; unmatched junction bases: 11. The CDR3 is 15 amino acids. The CDR3 loop is CASSIKQGAKGEQYF. The CDR3 DNA reads TGTGCCAGCAGCATAAAACAGGGGGCGAAGGGCGAGCAGTACTTC.

The chain links TRBV28 to TRBJ2-3; D is possibly TRBD1 (5 bases). Germline V gene sequence: CDR1 MDHEN, CDR2 SYDVKM. V was cut by 1 base and J by 5 bases, with 13 bases left in between. CDR3 length: 15 residues. Here the CDR3 DNA reads TGTGCCAGCAGTTTATTTGTCAGGGAAAGAGATACGCAGTATTTT. Its protein is CASSLFVRERDTQYF. The full variable domain, with the rest looked up from reference TRBV28 and TRBJ2-3, is DVKVTQSSRYLVKRTGEKVFLECVQDMDHENMFWYRQDPGLGLRLIYFSYDVKMKEKGDIPEGYSVSREKKERFSLILESASTNQTSMYLCASSLFVRERDTQYFGPGTRLTVL.

The rearrangement uses TRBV3-1 (or the pseudogene TRBV3-2) and TRBJ2-3, with 9 bases lining up with TRBD2. Germline CDR1 reads LGHDT; CDR2 reads YNNKEL (reference sequence). With 6 bases clipped from V and 4 bases from J, the junction kept 14 bases outside the gene matches. The CDR3 runs to 17 residues. This chain's CDR3 is CASRGGMAGGPADTQYF. The CDR3 nucleotides read TGTGCCAGCAGGGGAGGTATGGCGGGAGGGCCCGCAGATACGCAGTATTTT.

This clone showed up just once. The rearrangement links TRBV25-1 to TRBJ2-1; 9 nucleotides agree with TRBD1. V shed 6 bases, J shed 3 bases, and the junction held 9 bases outside the gene matches. CDR3 length: 16 residues. Germline V lookup: CDR1 MGHDK, CDR2 SYGVNS. The CDR3 sequence: CASSVSGTGLYNEQFF. CDR3 sequence (DNA): TGTGCCAGCAGCGTCTCCGGGACAGGGCTCTACAATGAGCAGTTCTTC.

This clone appeared a single time. The chain joins TRBV5-6 to TRBJ1-2; D gene uncertain. The V and J ends lost 2 bases and 3 bases respectively, with 14 bases between them. The CDR3 contains 15 residues. CDR1 and CDR2 (germline): SGHDT, YYEEEE. The CDR3 DNA reads TGTGCCAGCAGCTTACGGAGTTTGAGGTACTATGGCTACACCTTC. Its protein is CASSLRSLRYYGYTF.